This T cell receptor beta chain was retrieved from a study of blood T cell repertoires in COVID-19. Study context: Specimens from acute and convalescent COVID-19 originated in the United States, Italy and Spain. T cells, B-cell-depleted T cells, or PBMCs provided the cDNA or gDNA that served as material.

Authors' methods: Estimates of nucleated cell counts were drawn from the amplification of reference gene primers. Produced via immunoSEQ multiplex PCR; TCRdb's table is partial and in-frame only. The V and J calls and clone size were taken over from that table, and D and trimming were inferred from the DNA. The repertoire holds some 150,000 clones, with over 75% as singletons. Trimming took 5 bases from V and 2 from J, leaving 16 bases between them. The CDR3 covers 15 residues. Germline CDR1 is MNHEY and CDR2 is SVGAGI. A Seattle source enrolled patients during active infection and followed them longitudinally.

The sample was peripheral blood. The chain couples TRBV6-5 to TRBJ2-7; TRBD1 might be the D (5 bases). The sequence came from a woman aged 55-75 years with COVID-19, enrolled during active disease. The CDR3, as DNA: TGTGCCAGCAGTAGAACCAGCAAGGGGACCTACGAGCAGTACTTC. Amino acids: CASSRTSKGTYEQYF.